This T cell receptor (beta chain) was recorded in a study of T cell changes during pregnancy in multiple sclerosis. The data were produced by immunoSEQ multiplex PCR, yet TCRdb's version contains in-frame clones alone and is incomplete. The sample records 88,000 or so clones, about 90% being singletons. The specimen comprised peripheral blood, sampled before pregnancy. This sequence originates from a female donor with multiple sclerosis, enrolled in a pregnancy study.

In nucleotides, the CDR3 is TGTGCCAGCAGCTTAGTGAGGGACAGGCCCTCCTACGAGCAGTACTTC. It encodes CASSLVRDRPSYEQYF. V and J are TRBV7-8 and TRBJ2-7; 8 bases are a match to TRBD1. V trimming: 1 base; J trimming: 0 bases; junction bases outside the gene matches: 5. Looked up from germline, CDR1 is SGHVS and CDR2 is FQNEAQ. The CDR3 runs to 16 residues.